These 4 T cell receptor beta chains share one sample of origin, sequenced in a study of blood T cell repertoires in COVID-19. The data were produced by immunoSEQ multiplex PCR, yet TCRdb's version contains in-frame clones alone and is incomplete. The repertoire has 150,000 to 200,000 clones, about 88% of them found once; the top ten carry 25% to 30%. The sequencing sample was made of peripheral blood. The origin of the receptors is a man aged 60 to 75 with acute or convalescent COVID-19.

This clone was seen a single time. CDR3 DNA sequence: TGTGCCAGCAGTTATGGACAGGTAGCATACGAGCAGTACTTC. Protein sequence: CASSYGQVAYEQYF. V and J are TRBV11-1 and TRBJ2-7, with 7 bases that match TRBD1. V lost 6 bases to trimming and J lost 4 bases; unmatched junction nucleotides: 9. This CDR3 contains 14 residues. Germline V gives CDR1 SGHAT, CDR2 FQDESV (reference sequence).

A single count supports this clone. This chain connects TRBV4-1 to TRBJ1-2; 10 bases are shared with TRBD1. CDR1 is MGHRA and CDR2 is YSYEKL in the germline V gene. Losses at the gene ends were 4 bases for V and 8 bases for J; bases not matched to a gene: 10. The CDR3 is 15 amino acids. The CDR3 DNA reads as TGCGCCAGCAGCCGATCTGGGACAGGGGAGGGCGGCTACACCTTC. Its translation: CASSRSGTGEGGYTF.

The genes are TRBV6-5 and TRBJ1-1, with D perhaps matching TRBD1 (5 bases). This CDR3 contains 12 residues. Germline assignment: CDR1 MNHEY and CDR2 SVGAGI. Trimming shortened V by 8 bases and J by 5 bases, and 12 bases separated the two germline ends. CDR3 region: CASGRVATEAFF. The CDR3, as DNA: TGTGCCAGCGGCAGGGTGGCGACTGAAGCTTTCTTT.

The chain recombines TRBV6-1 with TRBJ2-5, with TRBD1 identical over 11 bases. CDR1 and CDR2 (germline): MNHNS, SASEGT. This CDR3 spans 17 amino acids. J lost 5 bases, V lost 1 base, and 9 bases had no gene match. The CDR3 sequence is CASSEGLGQGVWETQYF. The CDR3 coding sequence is TGTGCCAGCAGTGAAGGTCTGGGACAGGGGGTCTGGGAGACCCAGTACTTC.